What follows are 22 T cell receptor beta chains derived from one specimen sequenced in a study of T cell repertoires in cytomegalovirus infection. Their antigen targets remain unknown. TCRdb analysed the reads with MiXCR anew, one entry per CDR3 protein. Found here are around 540,000 distinct CDR3 sequences, 33% of them singletons; the top ten hold roughly a sixth. This sample comprised cultured PBMCs, obtained from culture after CMV antigen stimulation. The receptors originated from a human donor in good health (CMV status not recorded). Some clones in this sample may be carry-over from other donors' samples.

This clonotype came up many times. The chain employs TRBV7-2 and TRBJ2-3; D gene unclear. Germline CDR1 SGHTA, CDR2 FQGNSA. Trimming removed 2 bases at V and 2 bases at J, with 11 bases between. This CDR3 spans 15 amino acids. In DNA form, the CDR3 reads TGTGCCAGCAGCTTACATTCAGGAAACACAGATACGCAGTATTTT. It specifies CASSLHSGNTDTQYF.

This chain links TRBV6-2 or TRBV6-3 with TRBJ2-3, with 8 bases matching TRBD1. J was trimmed by 3 bases and V by 6 bases; bases with no gene match: 11. Germline lookup yields CDR1 MNHEY and CDR2 SVGEGT. The CDR3 length is 16 residues. This CDR3 is CASSQRQGSLTDTQYF. CDR3 DNA sequence: TGTGCCAGCAGCCAACGACAGGGGAGTCTAACAGATACGCAGTATTTT.

This sequence joins TRBV10-3 and TRBJ1-3, with a possible D match to TRBD1 (5 bases). Deletions cut 4 bases from V and 3 bases from J, with 10 bases between. The CDR3 is made up of 14 amino acids. From germline, CDR1 is ENHRY and CDR2 SYGVKD. The CDR3 DNA is TGTGCCATCAGTGGCGGGGGTGATGGAAACACCATATATTTT. Protein sequence: CAISGGGDGNTIYF.

V and J are TRBV27 and TRBJ1-1; tentative D call: TRBD1 (5 bases). This CDR3 comprises 17 residues. The V gene lost 7 bases and the J gene lost 5 bases, with 26 bases spanning the gap. Per germline, CDR1 MNHEY and CDR2 SMNVEV (reference sequence). DNA for the CDR3: TGTGCCAGCAATGGGGAGAGGGGCGCGGAGGGTTATACTGAAGCTTTCTTT. Its translation is CASNGERGAEGYTEAFF.

This chain joins TRBV18 and TRBJ2-3; 7 bases are a match to TRBD2. There are 15 residues in the CDR3. Losses at the gene ends were 8 bases for V and 1 base for J; bases not matched to a gene: 9. CDR1 and CDR2 from the germline V gene are KGHSH and LQKENI. The CDR3 bases are TGTGCCAGCCAAGGGCCTAGCGGAGGCACAGATACGCAGTATTTT. It yields the protein CASQGPSGGTDTQYF.

The V call is TRBV7-8, the J call TRBJ2-2; D uncertain. The V and J ends lost 8 bases and 5 bases respectively, with 3 bases between them. Germline V gene sequence: CDR1 SGHVS, CDR2 FQNEAQ. The CDR3 covers 10 residues. CDR3 residues: CASGTGELFF. As DNA, the CDR3 is TGTGCCAGCGGGACCGGGGAGCTGTTTTTT. The full variable domain, completed using reference TRBV7-8 and TRBJ2-2, is GAGVSQSPRYKVAKRGQDVALRCDPISGHVSLFWYQQALGQGPEFLTYFQNEAQLDKSGLPSDRFFAERPEGSVSTLKIQRTQQEDSAVYLCASGTGELFFGEGSRLTVL.

Ten or more counts support this clonotype. The gene calls are TRBV7-2 and TRBJ1-4; 10 bases align to TRBD1. This CDR3 has 19 amino acids. The J segment lost 0 bases and the V segment lost 0 bases, leaving 7 bases of the junction unmatched. In germline, CDR1 is SGHTA, CDR2 FQGNSA. DNA for the CDR3: TGTGCCAGCAGCTTAGCGCGGAGACAGGGGGCATCAACTAATGAAAAACTGTTTTTT. It codes for CASSLARRQGASTNEKLFF.

This clonotype was picked up a small number of times. The rearrangement joins TRBV12-3 or TRBV12-4 to TRBJ1-4; 9 positions match TRBD1. Germline trimming cut 6 bases from V and 10 bases from J; bases unmatched to any gene: 12. The CDR3 has 15 amino acids. The CDR3 loop is CASRAPGQGEGKLFF. The CDR3 nucleotides read TGTGCCAGCAGAGCCCCGGGACAGGGAGAGGGAAAACTGTTTTTT.

The V gene is TRBV7-9, the J gene TRBJ2-7; 13 bases line up with TRBD2. Germline values: CDR1 SEHNR, CDR2 FQNEAQ (reference sequence). The CDR3 runs to 20 residues. J gave up 4 bases and V 5 bases, and 20 bases lay outside the gene matches. The CDR3 protein is CASSPSTPRGGLAGVYEQYF. The CDR3 DNA reads as TGTGCCAGCAGCCCCTCGACACCTAGGGGCGGACTAGCGGGAGTGTACGAGCAGTACTTC. Full variable domain (outside the CDR3, taken from reference TRBV7-9 and TRBJ2-7): DTGVSQNPRHKITKRGQNVTFRCDPISEHNRLYWYRQTLGQGPEFLTYFQNEAQLEKSRLLSDRFSAERPKGSFSTLEIQRTEQGDSAMYLCASSPSTPRGGLAGVYEQYFGPGTRLTVT.

V usage is TRBV19 and J usage is TRBJ1-4; D is undetermined. V was shortened by 3 bases and J by 4 bases, with 6 bases between the two germline ends. CDR1 and CDR2 from the germline V gene are LNHDA and SQIVND (reference sequence). The CDR3 is 13 amino acids. In nucleotides, the CDR3 is TGTGCCAGTAGTATCAACGTTAATGAAAAACTGTTTTTT. Residues: CASSINVNEKLFF.

The sample holds a few counts of this clonotype. Relative to the germline gene, one junction end is altered; a read error may explain this. The chain combines TRBV19 with TRBJ1-3; no firm D call. The CDR3 runs 24 residues. The germline CDR1 and CDR2 sequences are LNHDA and SQIVND (reference sequence). Here the CDR3 reads CSSSILRITERTASERTSGNTIYF. The CDR3 nucleotides are TGTTCCAGTAGTATCTTGAGAATTACCGAAAGGACCGCTTCGGAACGAACTTCTGGAAACACCATATATTTT.

V is TRBV6-6 and J is TRBJ1-5, with 9 bases fitting TRBD1. The germline gives CDR1 MNHNY, CDR2 SVGAGI (reference sequence). This CDR3 region has 18 residues. V lost 2 bases and J lost 6; bases outside the gene matches: 14. Here the CDR3 reads CASSYQGNRGRKIQPQHF. The CDR3 DNA sequence: TGTGCCAGCAGTTACCAAGGGAACAGGGGGCGCAAGATTCAGCCCCAGCATTTT.

This rearrangement joins TRBV19 to TRBJ2-3, with D uncertain. The CDR3 length is 15 residues. Trimming stripped 1 base from V and 0 bases from J, with 8 bases between. Germline CDR1 LNHDA, CDR2 SQIVND (reference sequence). This chain's CDR3 is CASSIAVFSTDTQYF. The CDR3 nucleotides are TGTGCCAGTAGTATAGCGGTTTTTAGCACAGATACGCAGTATTTT.

This clonotype was counted only a few times. This chain uses TRBV12-5 with TRBJ1-1; D uncertain. Germline CDR1 reads LGHNT; CDR2 reads FRNRAP. The CDR3 covers 13 residues. V lost 6 bases, J lost 3 bases, and 11 bases lay in between. The CDR3 bases are TGTGCTAGTGGCTTAGGACGACACACTGAAGCTTTCTTT. Translation gives CASGLGRHTEAFF.

This clonotype has ten or more counts. V and J are TRBV7-9 and TRBJ1-3; D is possibly TRBD1 (6 bases). V was pared by 2 bases and J by 3 bases, with 14 bases between. This CDR3 is 16 amino acids long. Germline loops: CDR1 SEHNR, CDR2 FQNEAQ (reference sequence). In nucleotides, the CDR3 is TGTGCCAGCAGCTTAACCTCGGGGGCGCGTGGAAACACCATATATTTT. It translates to CASSLTSGARGNTIYF.

This clonotype was observed a handful of times. The chain has TRBV28 and TRBJ2-1, with 7 bases lining up with TRBD1. V lost 11 bases and J lost 2; bases outside the gene matches: 12. The CDR3 extends over 15 amino acids. The germline V gene encodes CDR1 MDHEN and CDR2 SYDVKM. CDR3 nucleotides: TGTGCCTCCACCTCCAGGGGGACAACCTACAATGAGCAGTTCTTC. Protein: CASTSRGTTYNEQFF. The full variable domain, completed using reference TRBV28 and TRBJ2-1, is DVKVTQSSRYLVKRTGEKVFLECVQDMDHENMFWYRQDPGLGLRLIYFSYDVKMKEKGDIPEGYSVSREKKERFSLILESASTNQTSMYLCASTSRGTTYNEQFFGPGTRLTVL.

The CDR3 DNA sequence: TGCAGTGCTAGGGGTTTAACAGGGAGGGTCAACCAGCCCCAGCATTTT. Its protein is CSARGLTGRVNQPQHF. The chain uses TRBV20-1 and TRBJ1-5, with D possibly matching TRBD1 (6 bases). The CDR3 extends over 16 amino acids. CDR1 and CDR2 from the germline V gene are DFQATT and SNEGSKA (reference sequence). V lost 3 bases and J lost 7, with 22 bases in between.

This clonotype occurred a few times. The chain combines TRBV7-2 with TRBJ2-7, with D perhaps being TRBD1 or TRBD2 (6 bases each). CDR1 and CDR2 from the germline V gene are SGHTA and FQGNSA. Trimming removed 5 bases at V and 3 bases at J, with 17 bases between. CDR3 length equals 15 residues. The CDR3 here is CASSHRAAGGYEQYF. The CDR3 DNA reads TGTGCCAGCAGCCACAGGGCAGCGGGCGGCTACGAGCAGTACTTC.

The V gene is TRBV19, the J gene TRBJ2-1, with 9 bases matching TRBD2. V gave up 1 base and J gave up 13 bases; unmatched junction bases: 5. Germline values: CDR1 LNHDA, CDR2 SQIVND (reference sequence). This CDR3 has 13 amino acids. In nucleotides, the CDR3 is TGTGCCAGTAGTATAGGGACTAGCGCCCCCCAGTTCTTC. It encodes CASSIGTSAPQFF.

In this sample, this clonotype turned up many times. The V call is TRBV19, the J call TRBJ2-1, with D unresolved. There are 16 residues in the CDR3. Per germline, CDR1 LNHDA and CDR2 SQIVND (reference sequence). V was trimmed by 9 bases and J by 0 bases, leaving 18 bases between them. The CDR3, as DNA: TGTGCCAGCGTCAGAACTAAATCGAGCTCCTACAATGAGCAGTTCTTC. This sequence encodes CASVRTKSSSYNEQFF.

J is TRBJ1-1 and V is TRBV9; D is unclear. The ends were cut back, 0 bases at V and 1 base at J, with 7 bases in the middle. Germline V gene sequence: CDR1 SGDLS, CDR2 YYNGEE. The CDR3 is made up of 14 amino acids. The DNA of the CDR3 is TGTGCCAGCAGCGTAGGGGTTCCGAACACTGAAGCTTTCTTT. Protein sequence: CASSVGVPNTEAFF.

This chain links TRBV10-3 with TRBJ1-1, with 7 bases that match TRBD1. The germline V gene has CDR1 ENHRY and CDR2 SYGVKD. CDR3 length: 14 residues. The J segment lost 0 bases and the V segment lost 4 bases, leaving 2 bases of the junction unmatched. As DNA, the CDR3 is TGTGCCATCAGTGGAGGGACAGTGAACACTGAAGCTTTCTTT. The encoded protein is CAISGGTVNTEAFF.